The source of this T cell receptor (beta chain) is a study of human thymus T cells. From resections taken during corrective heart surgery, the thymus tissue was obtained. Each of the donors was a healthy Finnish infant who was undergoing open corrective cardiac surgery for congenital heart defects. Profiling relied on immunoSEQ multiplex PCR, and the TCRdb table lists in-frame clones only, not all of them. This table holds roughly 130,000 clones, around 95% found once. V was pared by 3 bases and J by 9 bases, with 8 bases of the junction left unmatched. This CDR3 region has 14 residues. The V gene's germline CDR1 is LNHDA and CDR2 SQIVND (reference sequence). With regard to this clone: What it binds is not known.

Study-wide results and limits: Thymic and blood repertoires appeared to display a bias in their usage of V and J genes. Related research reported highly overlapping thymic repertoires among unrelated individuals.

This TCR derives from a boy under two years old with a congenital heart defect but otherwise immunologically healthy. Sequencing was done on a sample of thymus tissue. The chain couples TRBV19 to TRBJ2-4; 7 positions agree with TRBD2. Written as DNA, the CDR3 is TGTGCCAGTAGTATTGGAGACCCGGGAGGCATTCAGTACTTC. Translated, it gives CASSIGDPGGIQYF.